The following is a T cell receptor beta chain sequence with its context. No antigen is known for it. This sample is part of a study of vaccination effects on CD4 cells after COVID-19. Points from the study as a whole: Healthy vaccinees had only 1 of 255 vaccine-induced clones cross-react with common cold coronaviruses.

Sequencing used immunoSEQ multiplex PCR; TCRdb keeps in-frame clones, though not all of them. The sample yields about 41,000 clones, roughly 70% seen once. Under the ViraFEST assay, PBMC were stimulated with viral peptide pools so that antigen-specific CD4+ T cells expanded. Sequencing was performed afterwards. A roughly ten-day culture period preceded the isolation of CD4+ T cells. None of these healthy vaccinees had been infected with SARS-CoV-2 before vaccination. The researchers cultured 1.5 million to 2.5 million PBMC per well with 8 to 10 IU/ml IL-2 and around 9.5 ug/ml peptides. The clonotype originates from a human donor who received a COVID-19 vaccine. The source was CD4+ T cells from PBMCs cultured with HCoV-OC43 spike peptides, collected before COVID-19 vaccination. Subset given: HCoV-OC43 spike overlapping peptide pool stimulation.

CDR3 amino acids: CASSVGWSGGDLDEQFF. Written as DNA, the CDR3 is TGTGCCAGCAGCGTAGGTTGGAGCGGGGGGGATCTAGATGAGCAGTTCTTC. The rearrangement joins TRBV9 to TRBJ2-1; TRBD2 aligns across 10 bases. The CDR3 loop spans 17 amino acids. CDR1 and CDR2 from the germline V gene are SGDLS and YYNGEE. V was clipped by 0 bases and J by 8 bases; unmatched bases: 11.